Listed below are T cell receptor beta chains from one sample, sequenced in a study of response to subunit inactivated influenza vaccine. One entry per CDR3 protein results from TCRdb running MiXCR on the RT-PCR reads. The sample lists 700,000 to 900,000 distinct CDR3 sequences, around 20% occurring once. Sequenced here: PBMCs from blood, sampled about 5 days after vaccination. These receptors originate from a man aged 50 or older who received an inactivated influenza vaccine. The CDR3 runs from the conserved cysteine through the conserved F or W. The D gene is left open where the match is weak. The size field is filled for only some rows; it gives once, few, many or a size class.

TRBV2	few	-	TRBJ1-2	CATLRGNYGYTF	TGTGCCACCCTTCGAGGGAACTATGGCTACACCTTC
TRBV10-1	few	-	TRBJ2-1	CASSDLRDNNEQFF	TGCGCCAGCAGTGACCTACGGGACAACAATGAGCAGTTCTTC
TRBV15	few	TRBD1	TRBJ1-2	CATRYPLGQAREGYTF	TGTGCCACCAGATATCCCCTCGGACAGGCTCGAGAGGGCTACACCTTC
TRBV5-1	-	-	TRBJ2-7	CASSLGGNPFAYEQYF	TGCGCCAGCAGCTTGGGGGGGAATCCATTCGCCTACGAGCAGTACTTC
TRBV4-2	few	-	TRBJ1-1	CASSQAATANTEAFF	TGTGCCAGCAGCCAAGCTGCAACAGCGAACACTGAAGCTTTCTTT
TRBV9	-	-	TRBJ2-5	CASSVVPGRRETQYF	TGTGCCAGCAGCGTAGTACCCGGGAGACGGGAGACCCAGTACTTC
TRBV12-3/TRBV12-4	-	-	TRBJ2-1	CASSLMENEQFF	TGTGCCAGCAGTTTAATGGAAAATGAGCAGTTCTTC
TRBV20-1	-	TRBD1	TRBJ2-7	CSAKGAAADEQYF	TGCAGTGCTAAGGGGGCGGCAGCAGACGAGCAGTACTTC
TRBV7-2	-	-	TRBJ2-2	CASSFVGGTGELFF	TGTGCCAGCAGCTTCGTCGGAGGAACCGGGGAGCTGTTTTTT
TRBV4-2	many	-	TRBJ2-3	CASSPPSGPEADTQYF	TGTGCCAGCAGCCCCCCGTCCGGACCGGAGGCAGATACGCAGTATTTT